These 9 T cell receptor beta chains were sequenced from one sample in a study of cytomegalovirus exposure and HLA in healthy donors. A multiplex PCR was run with 60 Vbeta primers and 13 Jbeta primers. Only in-frame clones appear in the TCRdb table, and some are missing; sequencing was by immunoSEQ multiplex PCR. The table lists some 48,000 clones. Specimen: PBMCs. The source of these receptors is a man aged 35-49 years in good health and CMV-seropositive.

The V gene is TRBV6-1, the J gene TRBJ2-7; D gene ambiguous. The CDR3 sequence is 15 residues long. CDR1 is MNHNS and CDR2 is SASEGT in the germline V gene. V lost 5 bases to trimming and J lost 0 bases, with 14 bases between them. In DNA, the CDR3 is TGTGCCAGCAGTAACGAACACTCGGGCTCCTACGAGCAGTACTTC. Protein sequence: CASSNEHSGSYEQYF.

The V gene is TRBV7-9, the J gene TRBJ1-4; TRBD1 is a possible D gene (5 bases). CDR1 and CDR2 (germline): SEHNR, FQNEAQ (reference sequence). With 5 bases removed from V and 7 bases from J, the gap between germline ends came to 14 bases. CDR3 length: 14 residues. The CDR3 protein is CASSRDSPSEKLFF. Written as DNA, the CDR3 is TGTGCCAGCAGCCGAGACAGCCCGAGTGAAAAACTGTTTTTT.

The chain combines TRBV19 with TRBJ1-1; tentative D call: TRBD1 (6 bases). The CDR3 spans 14 residues. V lost 3 bases to trimming and J lost 4 bases, with 12 bases between them. Per the germline V gene, CDR1 is LNHDA and CDR2 is SQIVND (reference sequence). The CDR3 loop is CASSMQGSGTEAFF. DNA for the CDR3: TGTGCCAGTAGTATGCAGGGGAGTGGCACTGAAGCTTTCTTT.

A note on this clone: Other DNA sequences from this sample encode an identical CDR3 as well. This chain connects TRBV5-1 to TRBJ1-3, with a weak D call TRBD1 (5 bases). The ends were cut back, 3 bases at V and 0 bases at J, with 10 bases in the middle. This CDR3 contains 15 residues. Looked up from germline, CDR1 is SGHRS and CDR2 is YFSETQ. The CDR3 DNA sequence: TGCGCCAGCAGCTACGGGGACTTCTCTGGAAACACCATATATTTT. Protein product: CASSYGDFSGNTIYF.

The chain uses TRBV18 and TRBJ1-1; maybe TRBD1 (5 bases). CDR1 and CDR2 from the germline V gene are KGHSH and LQKENI. Trimming left V 0 bases short and J 5 bases short, with 7 bases between. The CDR3 totals 13 residues. This chain's CDR3 is CASSPPEGTEAFF. CDR3 DNA: TGTGCCAGCTCACCACCGGAGGGGACTGAAGCTTTCTTT.

The chain recombines TRBV7-9 with TRBJ2-3; 8 bases match TRBD1. This CDR3 region has 16 residues. Germline V gene sequence: CDR1 SEHNR, CDR2 FQNEAQ (reference sequence). J gave up 6 bases and V 3 bases, and 11 bases lay outside the gene matches. The CDR3 nucleotides are TGTGCCAGCAGCTTTGGACAGGGACAGTATGTTGATACGCAGTATTTT. Translation: CASSFGQGQYVDTQYF.

This chain connects TRBV6-1 to TRBJ2-5; 8 positions agree with TRBD2. The germline CDR1 and CDR2 sequences are MNHNS and SASEGT. J was trimmed by 1 base and V by 7 bases; bases with no gene match: 8. This CDR3 is 15 amino acids long. The CDR3 bases are TGTGCCAGCACGATCAAGCGGGGGCTCCAAGAGACCCAGTACTTC. Its translation is CASTIKRGLQETQYF.

V usage is TRBV5-4 and J usage is TRBJ1-2; D is undetermined. CDR1 SGHNT and CDR2 YYREEE come from the germline V gene (reference sequence). This CDR3 contains 13 residues. The V end lost 4 bases, the J end lost 3 bases, and 10 bases lay between the germline ends. DNA for the CDR3: TGTGCCAGCAGCCTAACAGACCACTATGGCTACACCTTC. Its translation is CASSLTDHYGYTF.

The chain carries TRBV10-1 and TRBJ1-1; 7 bases align to TRBD1. V dropped 3 bases and J dropped 3; count of bases not matched to a gene: 1. The CDR3 has 13 amino acids. The germline V gene has CDR1 WNHNN and CDR2 SYGVQD (reference sequence). The CDR3 DNA follows: TGCGCCAGCAGTGAAGACAGGGACACTGAAGCTTTCTTT. Protein: CASSEDRDTEAFF.